The 27 T cell receptor beta chains listed next were all sequenced from one sample in a study of blood T cells in healthy people across ages. Primed by a sample-barcoded 5' primer and a J-beta primer mix, a second PCR proceeded for about 6 to 12 cycles. One entry per CDR3 protein, called by TCRdb with MiXCR from the 5' RACE reads. The table records about 1.8 million distinct CDR3 sequences, around half of them present only once. The sample taken for sequencing was blood. The source of these receptors is a woman in her forties in good health.

This clonotype was counted a few times. The chain employs TRBV15 and TRBJ2-1; D is possibly TRBD1 or TRBD2 (6 bases each). Trimming removed 3 bases from V and 3 bases from J, with 9 bases in between. The CDR3 covers 14 residues. The germline CDR1 and CDR2 sequences are LNHNV and YYDKDF (reference sequence). The CDR3 DNA follows: TGTGCCACCAGCAGGCGGGACAACTACAATGAGCAGTTCTTC. Translating gives CATSRRDNYNEQFF.

V is TRBV2 and J is TRBJ2-7; D might be TRBD1 (6 bases). Trimming took off 9 bases at V and 4 bases at J, with 19 bases between the two ends. CDR3 size: 14 residues. The germline V gene has CDR1 SNHLY and CDR2 FYNNEI. The CDR3 region has the DNA TGTGCCAGTAAACGACAGGAGAGATATTACGAGCAGTACTTC. Its translation: CASKRQERYYEQYF. The full variable domain, rest sourced from reference TRBV2 and TRBJ2-7, is EPEVTQTPSHQVTQMGQEVILRCVPISNHLYFYWYRQILGQKVEFLVSFYNNEISEKSEIFDDQFSVERPDGSNFTLKIRSTKLEDSAMYFCASKRQERYYEQYFGPGTRLTVT.

V and J are TRBV15 and TRBJ1-2; D call uncertain. Germline V CDR1 and CDR2: LNHNV, YYDKDF (reference sequence). This CDR3 is 14 amino acids long. Trimming pared 1 base from V and 5 bases from J, leaving 11 bases between. The CDR3 reads CATSRVREEYGYTF. DNA for the CDR3: TGTGCCACCAGCAGAGTTCGGGAGGAGTATGGCTACACCTTC.

The rearrangement joins TRBV7-2 to TRBJ2-3; 9 nucleotides align to TRBD1. Germline CDR1 is SGHTA and CDR2 is FQGNSA. This CDR3 has 16 amino acids. The V segment lost 1 base and the J segment 3 bases; nucleotides outside the gene matches: 5. The DNA of the CDR3 is TGTGCCAGCAGCTTAGGGGGACAGGGAAAGACAGATACGCAGTATTTT. This encodes CASSLGGQGKTDTQYF.

This rearrangement joins TRBV6-5 to TRBJ2-7; 11 nucleotides match TRBD1. The ends lost 5 bases at V and 6 bases at J; junction bases unmatched: 6. The CDR3 has 14 residues. CDR1 is MNHEY, CDR2 SVGAGI, per germline. The CDR3 loop reads CASSMDRGRLEQYF. The CDR3 nucleotides read TGTGCCAGCAGTATGGACAGGGGGCGGCTCGAGCAGTACTTC.

The CDR3 is CASLRGNEQFF. Written as DNA, the CDR3 is TGTGCCAGCCTTCGGGGCAATGAGCAGTTCTTC. The rearrangement joins TRBV6-2 or TRBV6-3 to TRBJ2-1; possible D gene TRBD2, 5 bases. V lost 8 bases and J lost 6, with 8 bases in between. Germline V lookup: CDR1 MNHEY, CDR2 SVGEGT. This CDR3 is 11 amino acids long.

This clonotype was picked up many times. This rearrangement joins TRBV7-2 to TRBJ2-5; the match to TRBD2 covers 9 bases. CDR1 and CDR2 from the germline V gene are SGHTA and FQGNSA. Trimming at V came to 1 base and at J to 4 bases, leaving 4 bases not matched to a gene. The length of the CDR3 is 15 residues. CDR3 in DNA: TGTGCCAGCAGCTTAGGCGGGGGGGCATCAGAGACCCAGTACTTC. It encodes CASSLGGGASETQYF.

This clonotype was counted only a few times. The chain recombines TRBV4-1 with TRBJ2-7, with a tentative D call TRBD1 (5 bases). The germline V and J ends were trimmed by 1 base and 1 base, with 11 bases remaining between them. The CDR3 is 15 residues long. In germline, CDR1 is MGHRA, CDR2 YSYEKL. Here the CDR3 DNA reads TGCGCCAGCAGCCAAGGAACAACAGGTTCCTACGAGCAGTACTTC. Amino acids: CASSQGTTGSYEQYF.

This clonotype has more than one count but fewer than ten. The chain carries TRBV12-3 or TRBV12-4 and TRBJ2-7; D possibly corresponds to TRBD1 (6 bases). The CDR3 contains 16 residues. V shed 5 bases and J shed 3 bases, with 20 bases lying between them. The CDR3 DNA reads as TGTGCCAGCAGTACCCGAGATAATGGGGGCTTCTACGAGCAGTACTTC. Translation gives CASSTRDNGGFYEQYF.

CDR3 bases: TGCGCCAGCAGCCAAGCCGAAGGCTATGGCTACACCTTC. Its translation: CASSQAEGYGYTF. This chain uses TRBV4-3 with TRBJ1-2, with D unclear. V lost 1 base and J 4 bases, leaving 7 bases between the germline ends. The V gene's germline CDR1 is LGHNA and CDR2 YSLEER. The CDR3 sequence is 13 residues long.

This clonotype was counted a few times. The CDR3 coding sequence is TGTGCCAGCAGTTACGAACCGGGACAGGGTCTTTCCGAGAATGGCTACACCTTC. Translation: CASSYEPGQGLSENGYTF. The V gene is TRBV6-5, the J gene TRBJ1-2; 9 nucleotides align to TRBD1. The CDR3 is made up of 18 amino acids. Trimming cost V 2 bases and J 6 bases; bases outside gene matches: 16. Per germline, CDR1 MNHEY and CDR2 SVGAGI.

The chain has TRBV12-3 or TRBV12-4 and TRBJ2-5, with TRBD1 matching 9 bases. The tail of the sequence fits TRBJ2-7 better, so the J call may be wrong. This CDR3 has 15 amino acids. The CDR3 coding sequence is TGTGCCAGCAGTACATCCGGGACAGGGTGGGTCGAGCAGTACTTC. Protein: CASSTSGTGWVEQYF.

The chain is built from TRBV6-6 and TRBJ2-7, with a weak D call TRBD1 (7 bases). The ends were cut back, 6 bases at V and 6 bases at J, with 18 bases in the middle. Germline CDR1 reads MNHNY; CDR2 reads SVGAGI (reference sequence). There are 14 residues in the CDR3. The CDR3 reads CASSLTGAGSEQYF. CDR3 nucleotides: TGTGCCAGCAGCCTAACAGGGGCGGGGAGCGAGCAGTACTTC.

The gene calls are TRBV5-1 and TRBJ2-3; D remains unclear. The ends were cut back, 5 bases at V and 0 bases at J, with 13 bases in the middle. The CDR3 spans 15 residues. Germline V gene data show CDR1 as SGHRS and CDR2 as YFSETQ. The CDR3 protein is CASREQDTSTDTQYF. CDR3 in DNA: TGCGCCAGCAGGGAGCAGGATACTAGCACAGATACGCAGTATTTT.

In DNA, the CDR3 is TGTGCCAGCACCGCCACTTGGACAGGACCAGATACGCAGTATTTT. Residues: CASTATWTGPDTQYF. The chain employs TRBV28 and TRBJ2-3; TRBD1 agrees at 7 bases. The V gene's germline CDR1 is MDHEN and CDR2 SYDVKM. The CDR3 is made up of 15 amino acids. The V gene end was trimmed by 7 bases and the J gene end by 4 bases; junction bases not matched to a gene: 11.

Only a few counts were recorded for this clonotype. The genes are TRBV7-9 and TRBJ2-7, with D possibly matching TRBD2 (6 bases). This CDR3 contains 12 residues. CDR1 SEHNR and CDR2 FQNEAQ come from the germline V gene (reference sequence). V was pared by 7 bases and J by 4 bases, with 11 bases between. The CDR3 nucleotides are TGTGCCAGCACCCCTAGCGATTACGAGCAGTACTTC. It translates to CASTPSDYEQYF.

The genes are TRBV10-3 and TRBJ1-1; D unresolved. The CDR3 is 15 residues long. From germline, CDR1 is ENHRY and CDR2 SYGVKD. Trimming cost V 0 bases and J 0 bases, with 8 bases left between them. The CDR3 DNA follows: TGTGCCATCAGTGAGTCAGGATGGGTGAACACTGAAGCTTTCTTT. It translates to CAISESGWVNTEAFF.

The sample holds a few counts of this clonotype. The chain carries TRBV3-1 and TRBJ1-6, with D unresolved. This CDR3 has 16 amino acids. Looked up from germline, CDR1 is LGHDT and CDR2 is YNNKEL (reference sequence). V was shortened by 1 base and J by 0 bases, with 7 bases between the two germline ends. CDR3 loop: CASSQVPGSYNSPLHF. CDR3 in DNA: TGTGCCAGCAGCCAAGTTCCGGGCTCCTATAATTCACCCCTCCACTTT.

Points on this clonotype: An end of the junction differs from the germline gene, which may be a read error. This chain uses TRBV20-1 with TRBJ2-1; D might be TRBD1 (6 bases). The CDR3 contains 13 residues. The germline V gene encodes CDR1 DFQATT and CDR2 SNEGSKA (reference sequence). The CDR3 loop is CSRGGANYKEQFF. In nucleotides, the CDR3 is TGCAGCAGAGGGGGTGCTAACTACAAGGAGCAGTTCTTC.

This clonotype was detected only a few times. V usage is TRBV3-1 and J usage is TRBJ2-6, with D possibly matching TRBD2 (5 bases). Germline V gives CDR1 LGHDT, CDR2 YNNKEL (reference sequence). There are 18 residues in the CDR3. Deletions cut 2 bases from V and 1 base from J, with 15 bases between. CDR3 sequence: CASSQMTGSGSGANVLTF. The CDR3 nucleotides are TGTGCCAGCAGCCAAATGACGGGGTCAGGTTCTGGGGCCAACGTCCTGACTTTC.

This clonotype has more than one count but fewer than ten. The CDR3 region is CSARATGPSPLHF. The DNA for the CDR3 is TGCAGTGCTAGAGCGACAGGGCCTTCACCCCTCCACTTT. This sequence joins TRBV20-1 and TRBJ1-6; 7 bases fit TRBD1. Per germline, CDR1 DFQATT and CDR2 SNEGSKA (reference sequence). Losses at the gene ends were 1 base for V and 9 bases for J; bases not matched to a gene: 3. This CDR3 is 13 amino acids long.

The J gene is TRBJ2-4, the V gene TRBV6-1; D is undetermined. Per germline, CDR1 MNHNS and CDR2 SASEGT. The CDR3 spans 14 residues. With 7 bases removed from V and 2 bases from J, the gap between germline ends came to 12 bases. In DNA form, the CDR3 reads TGTGCCAGCACCTGGTCGTCATCCAAAAACATTCAGTACTTC. It is translated as CASTWSSSKNIQYF.

This clonotype came up a few times. V is TRBV5-1 and J is TRBJ2-5; 8 positions agree with TRBD1. The CDR3 totals 15 residues. Germline-derived CDR1 and CDR2 are SGHRS and YFSETQ. The J segment lost 5 bases and the V segment lost 1 base, leaving 7 bases of the junction unmatched. CDR3 coding DNA: TGCGCCAGCAGCTTGCTAGAGGACAGGGCGGAGACCCAGTACTTC. It encodes CASSLLEDRAETQYF. Full variable domain (missing parts from reference TRBV5-1 and TRBJ2-5): KAGVTQTPRYLIKTRGQQVTLSCSPISGHRSVSWYQQTPGQGLQFLFEYFSETQRNKGNFPGRFSGRQFSNSRSEMNVSTLELGDSALYLCASSLLEDRAETQYFGPGTRLLVL.

The chain joins TRBV12-3 or TRBV12-4 to TRBJ1-5, with D possibly being TRBD1 (6 bases). The V end was cut by 3 bases, the J end by 11 bases, with 8 bases between. The CDR3 consists of 11 residues. The CDR3 reads CASSFRDTQHF. CDR3 in DNA: TGTGCCAGCAGTTTTCGGGACACCCAGCATTTT.

This clonotype was seen more than once but under ten times. The V gene is TRBV9, the J gene TRBJ1-2; TRBD1 agrees at 9 bases. Germline trimming cut 1 base from V and 2 bases from J; bases unmatched to any gene: 3. The CDR3 contains 15 residues. Germline V gene data show CDR1 as SGDLS and CDR2 as YYNGEE. The CDR3, as DNA: TGTGCCAGCAGCGTATCCGGGACAGGGAACTATGGCTACACCTTC. Its protein is CASSVSGTGNYGYTF.

This clonotype has only a few counts. The chain recombines TRBV7-2 with TRBJ2-6; a weak D match, TRBD1 (5 bases). CDR3 size: 16 residues. The germline V gene has CDR1 SGHTA and CDR2 FQGNSA. V lost 4 bases, J lost 4 bases, and 14 bases lay in between. In nucleotides, the CDR3 is TGTGCCAGCAGCTCAGGCAGGGTGACCGGGGCCAACGTCCTGACTTTC. Translating it yields CASSSGRVTGANVLTF.

The chain uses TRBV6-5 and TRBJ2-5, with a tentative D call TRBD2 (7 bases). Trimming removed 0 bases from V and 5 bases from J, with 13 bases in between. There are 15 residues in the CDR3. From germline, CDR1 is MNHEY and CDR2 SVGAGI. The CDR3 DNA follows: TGTGCCAGCAGTTACTCGAGGGGGAGGGGTGAGACCCAGTACTTC. Amino acids: CASSYSRGRGETQYF.